This entry lists 10 T cell receptor beta chains sequenced from one sample in a study of OX40 agonist ivuxolimab in advanced cancers. Sequencing was performed with immunoSEQ multiplex PCR; in TCRdb, only in-frame clones are kept and a portion is missing. This table holds roughly 110,000 clones, 75% to 95% found once. The source material was CD4+ or CD8+ T cells sorted from blood, sampled in a trial of the OX40 agonist ivuxolimab. Every receptor here comes from an adult with an advanced solid tumor such as melanoma, head and neck, liver or kidney cancer.

This clone was seen a single time. This sequence joins TRBV6-6 and TRBJ2-3, with D unresolved. CDR1 is MNHNY and CDR2 is SVGAGI in the germline V gene (reference sequence). The CDR3 covers 12 residues. V lost 5 bases and J 3 bases, leaving 6 bases between the germline ends. The chain's CDR3 is CASSRPTDTQYF. CDR3 nucleotides: TGTGCCAGCAGTCGGCCTACAGATACGCAGTATTTT.

The chain has TRBV7-9 and TRBJ2-3; a possible D gene is TRBD2 (5 bases). The CDR3 spans 15 residues. Germline loops: CDR1 SEHNR, CDR2 FQNEAQ (reference sequence). V lost 4 bases, J lost 4 bases, and 15 bases lay in between. The DNA for the CDR3 is TGTGCCAGCAGCTGGGATGGTGCGGGTTCAGATACGCAGTATTTT. This sequence encodes CASSWDGAGSDTQYF.

The chain joins TRBV5-6 to TRBJ2-3; 9 bases fit TRBD2. This CDR3 region has 16 residues. Germline V gene data show CDR1 as SGHDT and CDR2 as YYEEEE. The ends lost 0 bases at V and 0 bases at J; junction bases unmatched: 2. The CDR3 reads CASSLVAGVSTDTQYF. The CDR3 nucleotides are TGTGCCAGCAGCTTGGTAGCGGGAGTTAGCACAGATACGCAGTATTTT.

This chain joins TRBV5-4 and TRBJ1-1; the D is unclear. The V and J ends lost 7 bases and 5 bases respectively, with 6 bases between them. Germline V gene lookup returns CDR1 SGHNT and CDR2 YYREEE (reference sequence). The CDR3 sequence is 10 residues long. In DNA, the CDR3 is TGTGCCAGCGGAAGGACTGAAGCTTTCTTT. This sequence encodes CASGRTEAFF.

The chain joins TRBV7-8 to TRBJ2-7; 8 bases line up with TRBD1. V gave up 0 bases and J gave up 5 bases; unmatched junction bases: 6. The CDR3 is made up of 15 amino acids. Germline V gene data show CDR1 as SGHVS and CDR2 as FQNEAQ. CDR3 residues: CASSLARTGTHEQYF. CDR3 bases: TGTGCCAGCAGCTTAGCCCGGACAGGGACCCACGAGCAGTACTTC.

The chain uses TRBV11-2 and TRBJ1-2; no definite D call. Trimming shortened V by 5 bases and J by 4 bases, and 11 bases separated the two germline ends. Germline loops: CDR1 SGHAT, CDR2 FQNNGV. The CDR3 is 13 amino acids. CDR3 region: CASSPLVLYGYTF. CDR3 nucleotide sequence: TGTGCCAGCAGCCCCCTCGTCCTCTATGGCTACACCTTC. Full variable domain (remainder filled in from reference TRBV11-2 and TRBJ1-2): EAGVAQSPRYKIIEKRQSVAFWCNPISGHATLYWYQQILGQGPKLLIQFQNNGVVDDSQLPKDRFSAERLKGVDSTLKIQPAKLEDSAVYLCASSPLVLYGYTFGSGTRLTVV.

V is TRBV28 and J is TRBJ1-2; D is uncertain. V lost 3 bases, J lost 7 bases, and 15 bases lay in between. In germline, CDR1 is MDHEN, CDR2 SYDVKM. CDR3 size: 14 residues. CDR3 in amino acids: CASSFGQAPGGYTF. In DNA form, the CDR3 reads TGTGCCAGCAGTTTTGGTCAGGCGCCCGGTGGCTACACCTTC.

This clone was observed a few times. The rearrangement joins TRBV4-3 to TRBJ2-6, with D hard to call. CDR1 LGHNA and CDR2 YSLEER come from the germline V gene. This CDR3 region has 15 residues. V dropped 3 bases and J dropped 0 bases, with 6 bases sitting between them. In nucleotides, the CDR3 is TGCGCCAGCAGCCACCAGATCTCTGGGGCCAACGTCCTGACTTTC. This encodes CASSHQISGANVLTF.

The rearrangement uses TRBV7-2 and TRBJ2-3, with 8 bases lining up with TRBD2. J was trimmed by 6 bases and V by 8 bases; bases with no gene match: 4. CDR1 is SGHTA, CDR2 FQGNSA, per germline. The CDR3 extends over 12 amino acids. The CDR3 spells CASRGGPDTQYF. The CDR3 coding sequence is TGTGCCAGCCGGGGGGGCCCCGATACGCAGTATTTT.

The chain carries TRBV5-1 and TRBJ2-5; possibly TRBD1 or TRBD2 for D (5 bases each). The CDR3 totals 13 residues. Between the trimmed V and J ends, which lost 5 bases and 7 bases, there was a span of 15 bases. The germline V gene encodes CDR1 SGHRS and CDR2 YFSETQ. The CDR3 loop reads CASSSGWDGTQYF. For the CDR3, the DNA is TGCGCCAGCAGTTCTGGGTGGGACGGGACCCAGTACTTC.